A selection of T cell receptor beta chains follows, all from one sample in a study of molecular identifiers for immune sequencing clone quantification. TCRdb itself ran the PCR reads through MiXCR, one entry per CDR3 protein. The data hold just under 650,000 distinct CDR3 sequences, with just under 20% observed a single time. Material for sequencing was naive CD8+ T cells from blood, with Jurkat cell RNA spiked in. The receptors come from a human donor in good health. Some libraries in this study had Jurkat cell RNA spiked in. Both conserved end residues are part of each CDR3.

v_call | cdr3_aa
TRBV6-5 | CASSYGGKPTEAFF
TRBV28 | CASREPGLAGVPQETQYF
TRBV29-1 | CSVAGVRPDTQYF
TRBV30 | CAWSLSSGNYGYTF
TRBV27 | CASSLARTSGAYNEQFF
TRBV30 | CAWSALAGAIDTQYF
TRBV6-5 | CASSPSLGSYNEQFF
TRBV11-2 | CASSSSPGPPQETQYF
TRBV4-1 | CASSLDRAQPQHF
TRBV20-1 | CSARAGDDYGYTF
TRBV13 | CASSLGVGPLEQYF
TRBV5-4 | CASSGTEEQSPLHF
TRBV19 | CASSMTAPGSTSYGDTQYF
TRBV19 | CASSRGNPYEQYF